The 32 T cell receptor beta chains reported below all come from one sample, sequenced in a study of T cell changes during pregnancy in multiple sclerosis. Profiled with immunoSEQ multiplex PCR; TCRdb holds only in-frame clones, not every one. The table has 40,000 or so clones, around 90% seen once. Material: CD4+ T cells from peripheral blood mononuclear cells, obtained in the third trimester of pregnancy. These TCRs come from a female donor in good health, enrolled as a control in a pregnancy study.

The V gene is TRBV28, the J gene TRBJ1-5; a weak D match, TRBD1 (5 bases). Germline V lookup: CDR1 MDHEN, CDR2 SYDVKM. The CDR3 extends over 15 amino acids. V dropped 5 bases and J dropped 6 bases, with 17 bases sitting between them. The CDR3 coding sequence is TGTGCCAGCAGTACCCAGGGAGGGGTAGGTCAGCCCCAGCATTTT. Translated, it gives CASSTQGGVGQPQHF.

In this sample, this clone turned up once. The genes are TRBV2 and TRBJ2-3; 9 nucleotides align to TRBD2. The CDR3 runs 19 residues. V shed 5 bases and J 3 bases; nucleotides not matched to a gene: 18. The germline V gene encodes CDR1 SNHLY and CDR2 FYNNEI. The CDR3 nucleotides are TGTGCCAGCAGTCTTGCGGGGGGGCTAGATGTTTTTGCGACAGATACGCAGTATTTT. The encoded protein is CASSLAGGLDVFATDTQYF.

This rearrangement joins TRBV18 to TRBJ2-5; 7 bases agree with TRBD2. Judging by the DNA end, TRBJ2-7 fits better; the J call may be wrong. This CDR3 has 12 residues. CDR1 is KGHSH, CDR2 LQKENI, per germline. This chain's CDR3 is CASSHTSVEQYF. The DNA for the CDR3 is TGTGCCAGCTCGCATACTAGCGTCGAGCAGTACTTC.

The chain uses TRBV5-1 and TRBJ2-5; D perhaps matches TRBD2 (5 bases). Germline CDR1 is SGHRS and CDR2 is YFSETQ. The CDR3 runs to 14 residues. Trimming removed 0 bases at V and 4 bases at J, with 10 bases between. The CDR3 bases are TGCGCCAGCAGCTTGGAAGCTCGGGGAGAGACCCAGTACTTC. Its translation: CASSLEARGETQYF.

The J gene is TRBJ1-6, the V gene TRBV4-1, with D unclear. The CDR3 is 15 amino acids. Trimming removed 5 bases at V and 11 bases at J, with 19 bases between. Germline assignment: CDR1 MGHRA and CDR2 YSYEKL. The CDR3 DNA sequence: TGCGCCAGCAGCGAAATGTTAACGGACTGGGCACCCCTCCACTTT. This codes for CASSEMLTDWAPLHF.

The rearrangement uses TRBV5-6 and TRBJ1-2; D gene unclear. V was shortened by 1 base and J by 2 bases, with 6 bases between the two germline ends. The germline CDR1 and CDR2 sequences are SGHDT and YYEEEE. This CDR3 has 13 amino acids. CDR3 in DNA: TGTGCCAGCAGCTTGCAACAGAACTATGGCTACACCTTC. Its protein is CASSLQQNYGYTF.

The chain uses TRBV15 and TRBJ2-1; no clear D gene. CDR1 is LNHNV and CDR2 is YYDKDF in the germline V gene (reference sequence). The V end lost 0 bases, the J end lost 0 bases, and 6 bases lay between the germline ends. CDR3 size: 15 residues. CDR3 protein: CATSRDSGSYNEQFF. The CDR3 DNA reads TGTGCCACCAGCAGAGATTCGGGCTCCTACAATGAGCAGTTCTTC.

This clone was picked up a small number of times. The chain has TRBV6-5 and TRBJ1-2; 8 bases are a match to TRBD1. Looked up from germline, CDR1 is MNHEY and CDR2 is SVGAGI. Trimming took 4 bases from V and 8 from J; bases not matched to a gene: 9. This CDR3 is 14 amino acids long. CDR3 sequence: CASSLGQGAKGYTF. The CDR3 region has the DNA TGTGCCAGCAGTTTGGGGCAGGGGGCCAAGGGCTACACCTTC.

This rearrangement joins TRBV10-3 to TRBJ2-2; tentative D call: TRBD1 (7 bases). Germline values: CDR1 ENHRY, CDR2 SYGVKD. This CDR3 has 17 residues. V lost 1 base and J 3 bases, leaving 15 bases between the germline ends. The CDR3 DNA follows: TGTGCCATCAGTGAGTTAGTTGGGGGGACAGACACCGGGGAGCTGTTTTTT. Translation gives CAISELVGGTDTGELFF.

The genes are TRBV28 and TRBJ2-2; TRBD1 might be the D (5 bases). Trimming shortened V by 6 bases and J by 5 bases, and 10 bases separated the two germline ends. The V gene's germline CDR1 is MDHEN and CDR2 SYDVKM. CDR3 length: 13 amino acids. This CDR3 is CASSTQETGELFF. CDR3 in DNA: TGTGCCAGCAGCACACAGGAAACCGGGGAGCTGTTTTTT. The full variable domain, rest sourced from reference TRBV28 and TRBJ2-2, is DVKVTQSSRYLVKRTGEKVFLECVQDMDHENMFWYRQDPGLGLRLIYFSYDVKMKEKGDIPEGYSVSREKKERFSLILESASTNQTSMYLCASSTQETGELFFGEGSRLTVL.

This chain joins TRBV27 and TRBJ1-5; D unresolved. CDR1 is MNHEY, CDR2 SMNVEV, per germline (reference sequence). This CDR3 has 13 residues. V gave up 2 bases and J gave up 5 bases, with 7 bases separating them. In DNA, the CDR3 is TGTGCCAGCAGTTTAAAGGAGTATCAGCCCCAGCATTTT. As protein: CASSLKEYQPQHF.

The CDR3 protein is CASSSGRITEAFF. The CDR3 DNA reads as TGCGCCAGCAGCTCCGGGAGGATCACTGAAGCTTTCTTT. The chain joins TRBV5-1 to TRBJ1-1; D is uncertain. This CDR3 has 13 amino acids. Germline V gene data show CDR1 as SGHRS and CDR2 as YFSETQ. V was cut by 3 bases and J by 4 bases, with 10 bases left in between.

The chain is built from TRBV6-1 and TRBJ2-7; 9 bases map to TRBD1. In germline, CDR1 is MNHNS, CDR2 SASEGT. CDR3 length: 15 amino acids. Trimming cost V 2 bases and J 4 bases; bases outside gene matches: 6. The CDR3 bases are TGTGCCAGCAGTGAACCGGGACAGGGATTGTACGAGCAGTACTTC. Translation gives CASSEPGQGLYEQYF.

The chain's CDR3 is CASSPEPDTDTQYF. The CDR3 DNA is TGTGCCAGCTCACCTGAACCAGACACAGATACGCAGTATTTT. The chain links TRBV18 to TRBJ2-3; the D is unclear. The CDR3 consists of 14 residues. With 3 bases removed from V and 2 bases from J, the gap between germline ends came to 9 bases. CDR1 and CDR2 from the germline V gene are KGHSH and LQKENI.

The gene calls are TRBV7-9 and TRBJ2-5; D may be TRBD1 (5 bases). The V gene's germline CDR1 is SEHNR and CDR2 FQNEAQ (reference sequence). The CDR3 loop spans 14 amino acids. V lost 1 base and J lost 7, with 13 bases in between. As DNA, the CDR3 is TGTGCCAGCAGCTTAGGCCAGGGAAGTAGGACCCAGTACTTC. It codes for CASSLGQGSRTQYF.

The CDR3 DNA reads as TGCAGCGTTACCCCTCCTACTAGCGGGAGTCCGGCTACGCAGTATTTT. This sequence encodes CSVTPPTSGSPATQYF. The chain uses TRBV29-1 and TRBJ2-3; 11 bases map to TRBD2. With V trimmed by 5 bases and J by 8 bases, 15 bases remained unmatched. Per the germline V gene, CDR1 is SQVTM and CDR2 is ANQGSEA. The CDR3 spans 16 residues.

The chain joins TRBV28 to TRBJ1-4; no definite D call. The germline CDR1 and CDR2 sequences are MDHEN and SYDVKM. This CDR3 region has 15 residues. The ends were cut back, 4 bases at V and 2 bases at J, with 11 bases in the middle. The CDR3, as DNA: TGTGCCAGCAGTTCTTTTAGCGAGACTAATGAAAAACTGTTTTTT. Protein sequence: CASSSFSETNEKLFF.

The gene calls are TRBV29-1 and TRBJ1-1; no definite D call. CDR3 length: 14 residues. The ends were cut back, 2 bases at V and 3 bases at J, with 13 bases in the middle. Per germline, CDR1 SQVTM and CDR2 ANQGSEA. Written as DNA, the CDR3 is TGCAGCGTTGAACCCCTGCGGAGGGACACTGAAGCTTTCTTT. It encodes CSVEPLRRDTEAFF.

The V and J genes are TRBV28 and TRBJ2-3, with D possibly being TRBD2 (6 bases). Germline assignment: CDR1 MDHEN and CDR2 SYDVKM. This CDR3 is 14 amino acids long. V was trimmed by 6 bases and J by 6 bases, leaving 16 bases between them. CDR3 DNA sequence: TGTGCCAGCAGCGCAGCGGGCGGGTCGGATACGCAGTATTTT. Residues: CASSAAGGSDTQYF.

The table lists this clone with a few counts. J is TRBJ1-1 and V is TRBV14; D is unresolved. This CDR3 is built from 13 residues. Trimming stripped 2 bases from V and 1 base from J, with 5 bases between. Per germline, CDR1 SGHDN and CDR2 FVKESK. CDR3 sequence reads: CASSQLRNTEAFF. CDR3 in DNA: TGTGCCAGCAGCCAATTGAGGAACACTGAAGCTTTCTTT.

The chain carries TRBV5-1 and TRBJ2-7, with D possibly being TRBD2 (5 bases). V shed 4 bases and J shed 0 bases, with 17 bases lying between them. CDR3 length equals 16 residues. CDR1 and CDR2 from the germline V gene are SGHRS and YFSETQ. CDR3 loop: CASSLILGGRSYEQYF. The CDR3, as DNA: TGCGCCAGCAGCCTTATTTTGGGCGGGCGCTCCTACGAGCAGTACTTC.

This clone was seen just once. V and J are TRBV6-5 and TRBJ2-3; D is undetermined. Trimming shortened V by 2 bases and J by 4 bases, and 16 bases separated the two germline ends. Looked up from germline, CDR1 is MNHEY and CDR2 is SVGAGI. This CDR3 spans 16 amino acids. DNA of the CDR3: TGTGCCAGCAGTTACCGCGCGGCCGATTGGGCAGATACGCAGTATTTT. It encodes CASSYRAADWADTQYF.

The genes are TRBV29-1 and TRBJ2-2, with 8 bases matching TRBD2. After removal of 7 bases from V and 5 bases from J, the junction contained 9 bases not matched to a gene. Germline values: CDR1 SQVTM, CDR2 ANQGSEA. The CDR3 consists of 14 residues. As DNA, the CDR3 is TGCAGCGCTCAGGGACTAGAGCAAACCGGGGAGCTGTTTTTT. Amino acids: CSAQGLEQTGELFF.

This clone appeared a single time. This chain links TRBV5-1 with TRBJ1-1, with 7 positions matching TRBD1. The ends lost 4 bases at V and 5 bases at J; junction bases unmatched: 8. Germline V gene sequence: CDR1 SGHRS, CDR2 YFSETQ. The CDR3 consists of 14 residues. Here the CDR3 DNA reads TGCGCCAGCAGCGTAGGGGGCGGTTGGACTGAAGCTTTCTTT. It encodes CASSVGGGWTEAFF.

The sample holds one count of this clone. The V gene is TRBV9, the J gene TRBJ2-3; tentatively, D is TRBD2 (6 bases). Trimming cost V 0 bases and J 2 bases, with 7 bases left between them. Germline V gene sequence: CDR1 SGDLS, CDR2 YYNGEE. The CDR3 covers 14 residues. The CDR3 is CASSVGDSTDTQYF. The CDR3 DNA reads as TGTGCCAGCAGCGTAGGGGACTCCACAGATACGCAGTATTTT.

The chain has TRBV28 and TRBJ1-1; maybe TRBD1 (5 bases). The CDR3 length is 12 residues. The germline V gene has CDR1 MDHEN and CDR2 SYDVKM. V dropped 5 bases and J dropped 11 bases, with 15 bases sitting between them. The CDR3 reads CASSVGGHPAFF. The CDR3 nucleotides are TGTGCCAGCAGTGTGGGGGGTCACCCCGCTTTCTTT.

This sequence joins TRBV6-5 and TRBJ2-7; 8 bases align to TRBD2. The CDR3 sequence is 16 residues long. Germline CDR1 is MNHEY and CDR2 is SVGAGI. V trimming: 0 bases; J trimming: 3 bases; junction bases outside the gene matches: 7. The CDR3 nucleotides read TGTGCCAGCAGTTACTCGGGCGGGAGGAACGTCTACGAGCAGTACTTC. Encoded protein: CASSYSGGRNVYEQYF.

This chain joins TRBV7-2 and TRBJ1-1; 8 positions match TRBD1. The CDR3 totals 14 residues. The V gene end was trimmed by 5 bases and the J gene end by 6 bases; junction bases not matched to a gene: 8. Germline CDR1 reads SGHTA; CDR2 reads FQGNSA. The CDR3 loop reads CASSAPSTGAEAFF. DNA for the CDR3: TGTGCCAGCAGCGCACCATCGACAGGGGCTGAAGCTTTCTTT.

The rearrangement uses TRBV6-1 and TRBJ2-2; possible D gene TRBD2, 6 bases. The germline CDR1 and CDR2 sequences are MNHNS and SASEGT. V was trimmed by 7 bases and J by 6 bases, leaving 15 bases between them. The CDR3 has 14 residues. The CDR3 region is CASKGLQAAGELFF. DNA of the CDR3: TGTGCCAGCAAAGGACTACAGGCTGCCGGGGAGCTGTTTTTT.

This rearrangement joins TRBV4-2 to TRBJ2-1; 10 nucleotides agree with TRBD2. The germline CDR1 and CDR2 sequences are LGHNA and YNFKEQ. With V trimmed by 1 base and J by 7 bases, 10 bases remained unmatched. The CDR3 has 17 residues. The CDR3 bases are TGTGCCAGCAGCCAAGTTGCTAGCGGGAGTTCCGAGAATGAGCAGTTCTTC. This encodes CASSQVASGSSENEQFF.

The chain joins TRBV27 to TRBJ1-6; D might be TRBD1 (6 bases). Trimming pared 6 bases from V and 9 bases from J, leaving 12 bases between. The CDR3 runs to 13 residues. The germline CDR1 and CDR2 sequences are MNHEY and SMNVEV (reference sequence). The chain's CDR3 is CASRQDRPSPLHF. CDR3 sequence (DNA): TGTGCCAGCAGGCAGGACAGACCTTCACCCCTCCACTTT.

This chain connects TRBV7-2 to TRBJ2-1; 14 bases map to TRBD2. CDR1 is SGHTA, CDR2 FQGNSA, per germline. This CDR3 region has 19 residues. V gave up 0 bases and J gave up 5 bases; unmatched junction bases: 9. CDR3 sequence: CASSLARLAGGPRDNEQFF. For the CDR3, the DNA is TGTGCCAGCAGCTTAGCCCGACTAGCGGGGGGGCCTAGAGACAATGAGCAGTTCTTC.